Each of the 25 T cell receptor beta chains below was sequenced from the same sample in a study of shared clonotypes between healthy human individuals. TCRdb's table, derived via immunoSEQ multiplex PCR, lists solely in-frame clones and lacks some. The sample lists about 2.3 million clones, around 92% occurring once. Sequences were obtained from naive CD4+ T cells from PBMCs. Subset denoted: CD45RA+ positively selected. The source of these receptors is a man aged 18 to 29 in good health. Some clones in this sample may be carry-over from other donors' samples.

The CDR3 loop reads CASSFMTGPVNTEAFF. The CDR3 nucleotides are TGCGCCAGCAGCTTCATGACAGGCCCTGTGAACACTGAAGCTTTCTTT. This chain connects TRBV5-1 to TRBJ1-1, with D tentatively TRBD1 (6 bases). The CDR3 totals 16 residues. Germline V lookup: CDR1 SGHRS, CDR2 YFSETQ. The V end was cut by 2 bases, the J end by 0 bases, with 14 bases between.

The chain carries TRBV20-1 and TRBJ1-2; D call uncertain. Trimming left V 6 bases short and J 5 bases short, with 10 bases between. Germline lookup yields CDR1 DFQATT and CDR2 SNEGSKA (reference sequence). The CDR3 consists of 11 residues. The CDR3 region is CSADLGYGYTF. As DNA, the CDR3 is TGCAGTGCGGACCTGGGATATGGCTACACCTTC.

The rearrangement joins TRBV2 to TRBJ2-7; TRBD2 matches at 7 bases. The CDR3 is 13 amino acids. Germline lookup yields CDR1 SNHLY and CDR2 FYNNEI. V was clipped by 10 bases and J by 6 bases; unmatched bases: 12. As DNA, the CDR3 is TGTGCCACCAATCGGGGGGATCTAGGCGAGCAGTACTTC. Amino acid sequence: CATNRGDLGEQYF.

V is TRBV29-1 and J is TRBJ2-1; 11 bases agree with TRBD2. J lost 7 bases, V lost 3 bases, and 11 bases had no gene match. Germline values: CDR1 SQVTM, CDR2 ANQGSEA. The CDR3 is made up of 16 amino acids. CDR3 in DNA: TGCAGCGTTGAGACACTTAGCGGGAGGGTGAGGAATGAGCAGTTCTTC. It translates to CSVETLSGRVRNEQFF.

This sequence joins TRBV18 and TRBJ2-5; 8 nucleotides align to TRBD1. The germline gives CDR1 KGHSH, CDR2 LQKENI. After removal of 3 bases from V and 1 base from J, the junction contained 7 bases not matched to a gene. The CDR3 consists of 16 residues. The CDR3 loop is CASSPPTGAGQETQYF. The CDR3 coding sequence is TGTGCCAGCTCACCGCCGACAGGGGCTGGCCAAGAGACCCAGTACTTC.

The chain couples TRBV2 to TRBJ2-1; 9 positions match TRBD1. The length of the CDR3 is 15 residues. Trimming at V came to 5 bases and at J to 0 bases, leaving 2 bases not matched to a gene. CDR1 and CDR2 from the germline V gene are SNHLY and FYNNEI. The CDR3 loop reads CASSQGQGSYNEQFF. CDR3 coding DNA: TGTGCCAGCAGTCAGGGACAGGGCTCCTACAATGAGCAGTTCTTC.

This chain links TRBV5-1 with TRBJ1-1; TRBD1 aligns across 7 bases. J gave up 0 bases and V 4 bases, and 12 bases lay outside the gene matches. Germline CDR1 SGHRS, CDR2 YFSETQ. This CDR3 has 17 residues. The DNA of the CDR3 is TGCGCCAGCAGCCCACAGATTGCTGACAGGGTGAACACTGAAGCTTTCTTT. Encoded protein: CASSPQIADRVNTEAFF.

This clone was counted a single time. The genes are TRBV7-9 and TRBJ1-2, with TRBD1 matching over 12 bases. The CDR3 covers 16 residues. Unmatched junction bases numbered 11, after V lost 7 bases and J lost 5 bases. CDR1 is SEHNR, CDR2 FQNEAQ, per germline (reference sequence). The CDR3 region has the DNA TGTGCCAGCACCGTAGCCGGGACAGGGGGCCCTTATGGCTACACCTTC. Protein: CASTVAGTGGPYGYTF.

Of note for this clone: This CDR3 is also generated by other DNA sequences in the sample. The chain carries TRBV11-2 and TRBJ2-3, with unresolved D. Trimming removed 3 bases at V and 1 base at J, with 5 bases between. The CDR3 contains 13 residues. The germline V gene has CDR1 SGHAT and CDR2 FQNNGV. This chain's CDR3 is CASSFGGTDTQYF. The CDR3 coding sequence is TGTGCCAGCAGCTTCGGCGGCACAGATACGCAGTATTTT.

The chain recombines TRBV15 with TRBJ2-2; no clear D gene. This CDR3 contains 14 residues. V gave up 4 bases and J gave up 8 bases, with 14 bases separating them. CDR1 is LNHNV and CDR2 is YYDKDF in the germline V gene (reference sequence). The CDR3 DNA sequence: TGTGCCACCAGCACAAGTCCGTATGCAGGGGAGCTGTTTTTT. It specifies CATSTSPYAGELFF.

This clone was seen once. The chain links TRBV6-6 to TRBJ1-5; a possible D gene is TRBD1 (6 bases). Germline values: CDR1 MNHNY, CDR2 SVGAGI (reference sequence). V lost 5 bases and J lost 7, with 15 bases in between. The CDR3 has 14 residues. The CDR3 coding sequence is TGTGCCAGCAGTCCTTACAGGGAGGGACAGCCCCAGCATTTT. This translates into CASSPYREGQPQHF.

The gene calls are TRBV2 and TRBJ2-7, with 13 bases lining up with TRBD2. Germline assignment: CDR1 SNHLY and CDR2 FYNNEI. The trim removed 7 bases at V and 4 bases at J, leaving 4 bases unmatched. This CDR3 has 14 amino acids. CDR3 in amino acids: CASKSGLAGYEQYF. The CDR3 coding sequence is TGTGCCAGCAAGTCGGGACTAGCGGGATACGAGCAGTACTTC.

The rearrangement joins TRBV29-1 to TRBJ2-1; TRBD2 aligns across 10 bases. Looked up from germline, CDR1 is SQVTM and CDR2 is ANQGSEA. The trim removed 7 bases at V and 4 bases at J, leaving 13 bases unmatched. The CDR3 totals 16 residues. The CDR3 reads CSGGLAGAPSYNEQFF. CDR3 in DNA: TGCAGCGGAGGGCTAGCGGGAGCGCCTTCTTACAATGAGCAGTTCTTC.

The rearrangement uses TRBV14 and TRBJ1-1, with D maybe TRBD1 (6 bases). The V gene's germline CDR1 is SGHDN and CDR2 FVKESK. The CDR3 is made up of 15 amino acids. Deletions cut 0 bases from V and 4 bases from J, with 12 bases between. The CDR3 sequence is CASSQDGGRGTEAFF. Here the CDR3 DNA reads TGTGCCAGCAGCCAAGATGGGGGCAGGGGCACTGAAGCTTTCTTT.

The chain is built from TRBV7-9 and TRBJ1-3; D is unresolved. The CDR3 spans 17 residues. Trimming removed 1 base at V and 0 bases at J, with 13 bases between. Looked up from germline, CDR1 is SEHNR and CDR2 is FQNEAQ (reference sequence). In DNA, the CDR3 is TGTGCCAGCAGCTTAGAAAGGGCGGGCGGCTCTGGAAACACCATATATTTT. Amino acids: CASSLERAGGSGNTIYF.

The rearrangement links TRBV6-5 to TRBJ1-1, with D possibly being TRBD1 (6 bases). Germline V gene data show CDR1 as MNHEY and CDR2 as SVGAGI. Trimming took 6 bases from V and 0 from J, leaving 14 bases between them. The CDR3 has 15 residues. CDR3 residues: CASRQGWKMNTEAFF. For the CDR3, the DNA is TGTGCCAGCAGGCAGGGGTGGAAGATGAACACTGAAGCTTTCTTT.

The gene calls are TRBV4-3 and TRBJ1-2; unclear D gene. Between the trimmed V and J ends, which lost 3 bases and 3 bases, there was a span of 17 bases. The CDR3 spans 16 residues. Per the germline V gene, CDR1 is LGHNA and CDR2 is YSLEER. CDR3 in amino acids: CASSHRISRLDYGYTF. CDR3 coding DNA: TGCGCCAGCAGCCACCGAATCTCCAGACTTGACTATGGCTACACCTTC.

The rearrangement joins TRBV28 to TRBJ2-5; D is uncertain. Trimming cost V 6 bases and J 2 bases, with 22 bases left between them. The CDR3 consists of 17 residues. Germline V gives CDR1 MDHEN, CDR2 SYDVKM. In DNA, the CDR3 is TGTGCCAGCAGAACCCCGGCGGCCCTCCACCGACAAGAGACCCAGTACTTC. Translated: CASRTPAALHRQETQYF.

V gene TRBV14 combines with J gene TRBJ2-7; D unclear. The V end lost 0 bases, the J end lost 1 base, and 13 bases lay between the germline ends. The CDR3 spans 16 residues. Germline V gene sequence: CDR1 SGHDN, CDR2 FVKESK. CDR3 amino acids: CASSQDVRAASYEQYF. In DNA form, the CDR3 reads TGTGCCAGCAGCCAAGATGTTAGGGCAGCTTCCTACGAGCAGTACTTC.

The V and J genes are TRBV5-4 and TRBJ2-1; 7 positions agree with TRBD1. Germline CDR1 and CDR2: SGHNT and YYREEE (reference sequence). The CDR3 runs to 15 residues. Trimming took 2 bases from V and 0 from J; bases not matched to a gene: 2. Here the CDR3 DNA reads TGTGCCAGCAGCTTAACAGGGGACTCCTACAATGAGCAGTTCTTC. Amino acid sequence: CASSLTGDSYNEQFF.

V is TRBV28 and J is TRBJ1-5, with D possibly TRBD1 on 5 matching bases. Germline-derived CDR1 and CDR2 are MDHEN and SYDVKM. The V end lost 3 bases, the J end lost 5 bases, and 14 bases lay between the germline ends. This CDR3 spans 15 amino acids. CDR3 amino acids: CASSLGGWEYQPQHF. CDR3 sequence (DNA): TGTGCCAGCAGTTTGGGGGGGTGGGAGTATCAGCCCCAGCATTTT.

As DNA, the CDR3 is TGTGCCAGCGGGCCGACAGGGGGCTTCTATGGCTACACCTTC. Its protein is CASGPTGGFYGYTF. The chain couples TRBV28 to TRBJ1-2, with TRBD1 identical over 10 bases. V shed 8 bases, J shed 4 bases, and the junction held 7 bases outside the gene matches. CDR1 is MDHEN and CDR2 is SYDVKM in the germline V gene. The CDR3 runs to 14 residues.

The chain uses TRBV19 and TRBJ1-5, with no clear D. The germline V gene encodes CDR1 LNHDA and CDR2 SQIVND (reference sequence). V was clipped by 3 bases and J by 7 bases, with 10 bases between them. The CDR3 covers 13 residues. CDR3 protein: CASSIELGQPQHF. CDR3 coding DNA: TGTGCCAGTAGTATCGAATTGGGCCAGCCCCAGCATTTT.

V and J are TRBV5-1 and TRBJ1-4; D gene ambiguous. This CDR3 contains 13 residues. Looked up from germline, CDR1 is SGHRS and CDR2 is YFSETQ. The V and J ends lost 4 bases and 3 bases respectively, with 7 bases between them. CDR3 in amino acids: CASSELPNEKLFF. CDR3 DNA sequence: TGCGCCAGCAGCGAGTTGCCTAATGAAAAACTGTTTTTT.

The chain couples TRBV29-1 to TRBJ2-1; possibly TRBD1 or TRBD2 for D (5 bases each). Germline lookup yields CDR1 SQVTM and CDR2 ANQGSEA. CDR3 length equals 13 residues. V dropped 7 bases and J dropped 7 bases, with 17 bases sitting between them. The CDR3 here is CSGNRDGINEQFF. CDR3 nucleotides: TGCAGCGGAAACCGGGACGGGATAAATGAGCAGTTCTTC.